This entry lists 25 T cell receptor beta chains sequenced from one sample in a study of blood T cell repertoires in COVID-19. Libraries were prepared by immunoSEQ multiplex PCR; TCRdb keeps only in-frame clonotypes and omits some of them. Of 150,000 to 200,000 clones listed, around 77% are singletons. Sequencing was performed on peripheral blood. Every receptor here comes from a man aged 55 to 70 with active or convalescent COVID-19.

The chain uses TRBV7-8 and TRBJ2-7; 9 positions agree with TRBD2. This CDR3 spans 14 amino acids. Germline V gene data show CDR1 as SGHVS and CDR2 as FQNEAQ. Germline trimming cut 1 base from V and 6 bases from J; bases unmatched to any gene: 4. The CDR3 spells CASSLGGRVGEQYF. Written as DNA, the CDR3 is TGTGCCAGCAGCTTAGGCGGGAGGGTAGGCGAGCAGTACTTC.

CDR3 region: CASSSRRPDTQYF. As DNA, the CDR3 is TGTGCCAGCAGCTCGAGGAGGCCAGATACGCAGTATTTT. V and J are TRBV21-1 and TRBJ2-3; the tabulated D call, TRBD2, remains unverified against the DNA. TRBV21-1 has pseudogene status. The CDR3 contains 13 residues.

V is TRBV4-3 and J is TRBJ2-7; 9 positions match TRBD1. The ends lost 0 bases at V and 5 bases at J; junction bases unmatched: 8. Germline CDR1 LGHNA, CDR2 YSLEER. This CDR3 comprises 16 residues. CDR3 nucleotide sequence: TGCGCCAGCAGCCAAGATAGGGGGACAGGGACCCACGAGCAGTACTTC. Translated, it gives CASSQDRGTGTHEQYF.

The chain couples TRBV24-1 to TRBJ2-3, with TRBD2 matching 11 bases. CDR3 length: 14 residues. Germline CDR1 KGHDR, CDR2 SFDVKD. J gave up 12 bases and V 5 bases, and 9 bases lay outside the gene matches. Here the CDR3 reads CATSGSSGRSHQYF. CDR3 in DNA: TGTGCCACCAGTGGATCTAGCGGGAGGTCTCACCAGTATTTT.

The V gene is TRBV30, the J gene TRBJ2-5, with TRBD2 matching over 14 bases. The CDR3 runs to 17 residues. Unmatched junction bases numbered 10, after V lost 2 bases and J lost 5 bases. Germline values: CDR1 GTSNPN, CDR2 SVGIG (reference sequence). The chain's CDR3 is CAWSPGLAGDGRETQYF. The DNA of the CDR3 is TGTGCCTGGAGTCCGGGACTAGCGGGAGACGGTCGGGAGACCCAGTACTTC.

The chain recombines TRBV5-6 with TRBJ2-7; 8 bases match TRBD1. V trimming: 4 bases; J trimming: 0 bases; junction bases outside the gene matches: 3. Per the germline V gene, CDR1 is SGHDT and CDR2 is YYEEEE. The CDR3 length is 14 residues. CDR3 bases: TGTGCCAGCAGCCGGGGACAGGCCTCCTACGAGCAGTACTTC. It encodes CASSRGQASYEQYF.

This CDR3 is CASRGDRGSTGELFF. In DNA, the CDR3 is TGTGCCAGCAGGGGGGACAGGGGTTCCACCGGGGAGCTGTTTTTT. The chain carries TRBV2 and TRBJ2-2; 10 nucleotides align to TRBD1. The germline V gene has CDR1 SNHLY and CDR2 FYNNEI. The trim removed 6 bases at V and 4 bases at J, leaving 5 bases unmatched. The CDR3 extends over 15 amino acids.

The V call is TRBV6-1, the J call TRBJ1-6, with D possibly matching TRBD1 (6 bases). Between the trimmed V and J ends, which lost 6 bases and 8 bases, there was a span of 14 bases. The CDR3 consists of 14 residues. Germline loops: CDR1 MNHNS, CDR2 SASEGT. CDR3 DNA: TGTGCCAGCAGGGGGACATTCACGGATTCACCCCTCCACTTT. This translates into CASRGTFTDSPLHF.

This clone has at least ten counts. The chain joins TRBV9 to TRBJ2-3, with D maybe TRBD1 (5 bases). The germline gives CDR1 SGDLS, CDR2 YYNGEE. The CDR3 consists of 14 residues. Between the trimmed V and J ends, which lost 0 bases and 4 bases, there was a span of 9 bases. CDR3: CASSVGWGPDTQYF. DNA for the CDR3: TGTGCCAGCAGCGTAGGCTGGGGCCCAGATACGCAGTATTTT.

CDR3 sequence reads: CASSQWGTGANQPQHF. The CDR3 bases are TGTGCCAGCAGCCAGTGGGGGACAGGGGCTAATCAGCCCCAGCATTTT. The chain combines TRBV14 with TRBJ1-5, with 10 nucleotides matching TRBD1. J gave up 4 bases and V 3 bases, and 6 bases lay outside the gene matches. CDR1 SGHDN and CDR2 FVKESK come from the germline V gene. There are 16 residues in the CDR3.

CDR3 sequence reads: CASSDSEGWMDTEAFF. Here the CDR3 DNA reads TGTGCCAGCAGTGATTCTGAGGGTTGGATGGACACTGAAGCTTTCTTT. The chain joins TRBV6-4 to TRBJ1-1; D uncertain. V was cut by 3 bases and J by 3 bases, with 17 bases left in between. There are 16 residues in the CDR3. Germline V gives CDR1 MRHNA, CDR2 SNTAGT.

V and J are TRBV21-1 and TRBJ2-2; the table's D call TRBD1 went unverified against the DNA. TRBV21-1 is labeled a pseudogene. The CDR3 loop spans 19 amino acids. CDR3 in DNA: TGTGCCAGCAGCAAATGGTTAACTCAGGGGGCACCGAACACCGGGGAGCTGTTTTTT. It translates to CASSKWLTQGAPNTGELFF.

This chain links TRBV28 with TRBJ2-1, with TRBD2 matching over 8 bases. After removal of 2 bases from V and 7 bases from J, the junction contained 7 bases not matched to a gene. This CDR3 comprises 15 residues. CDR1 and CDR2 from the germline V gene are MDHEN and SYDVKM. The CDR3 DNA sequence: TGTGCCAGCAGTTTAGCCTCGCGGGAGGATAATGAGCAGTTCTTC. Translation gives CASSLASREDNEQFF.

The chain has TRBV27 and TRBJ1-1; perhaps TRBD1 as D (5 bases). Germline loops: CDR1 MNHEY, CDR2 SMNVEV (reference sequence). The CDR3 is 13 residues long. The germline V and J ends were trimmed by 4 bases and 7 bases, with 13 bases remaining between them. CDR3: CASSYLGRGEAFF. CDR3 bases: TGTGCCAGCAGTTACCTAGGGAGGGGTGAAGCTTTCTTT.

CDR3 protein: CASSRTRQGSTDTQYF. The CDR3 DNA is TGTGCCAGCAGCCGTACTAGACAGGGGAGCACAGATACGCAGTATTTT. The V call is TRBV7-2, the J call TRBJ2-3; 8 bases match TRBD1. This CDR3 has 16 amino acids. The V gene end was trimmed by 5 bases and the J gene end by 0 bases; junction bases not matched to a gene: 7. Per germline, CDR1 SGHTA and CDR2 FQGNSA.

This rearrangement joins TRBV9 to TRBJ1-3, with D possibly being TRBD1 (5 bases). V was trimmed by 0 bases and J by 0 bases, leaving 13 bases between them. The length of the CDR3 is 17 residues. CDR1 is SGDLS, CDR2 YYNGEE, per germline. In DNA form, the CDR3 reads TGTGCCAGCAGCGTAGTAGGAGACAGACTCTCTGGAAACACCATATATTTT. It translates to CASSVVGDRLSGNTIYF.

The rearrangement joins TRBV21-1 to TRBJ2-1; the D call in the table, TRBD2, was not verified against the DNA. TRBV21-1 is labeled a pseudogene. This CDR3 is 18 amino acids long. CDR3 in DNA: TGTGCCAGCAGCAAAGGAGCGGTAGCGGGAAGCTCCTACAATGAGCAGTTCTTC. Its protein is CASSKGAVAGSSYNEQFF.

This chain links TRBV10-2 with TRBJ2-1; 13 bases map to TRBD2. Per the germline V gene, CDR1 is WSHSY and CDR2 is SAAADI. V lost 0 bases and J lost 12; bases outside the gene matches: 11. This CDR3 spans 17 amino acids. This CDR3 reads CASSESRTSGSLVGQFF. The CDR3 DNA is TGCGCCAGCAGTGAGTCCCGGACTAGCGGGAGCCTCGTTGGGCAGTTCTTC.

This clone has a count of ten or more. This chain uses TRBV19 with TRBJ2-7; D might be TRBD2 (5 bases). CDR1 and CDR2 (germline): LNHDA, SQIVND (reference sequence). This CDR3 region has 13 residues. The V gene lost 3 bases and the J gene lost 6 bases, with 12 bases spanning the gap. CDR3: CASSMFGSREQYF. The CDR3 DNA follows: TGTGCCAGTAGTATGTTTGGGAGCCGCGAGCAGTACTTC.

This chain uses TRBV19 with TRBJ1-1; D unclear. V was pared by 10 bases and J by 5 bases, with 14 bases between. The V gene's germline CDR1 is LNHDA and CDR2 SQIVND (reference sequence). The CDR3 sequence is 12 residues long. The CDR3 bases are TGTGCCACGGCGGCGGGCAGGACTGAAGCTTTCTTT. Translating gives CATAAGRTEAFF.

This clone was seen more than once but under ten times. CDR3 sequence (DNA): TGCGCCAGCAGCCCAGTGGCTACAGGGCCACTCGAGCAGTACTTC. As protein: CASSPVATGPLEQYF. V gene TRBV4-1 combines with J gene TRBJ2-7; D may be TRBD1 (6 bases). V gave up 4 bases and J gave up 6 bases, with 19 bases separating them. The CDR3 runs 15 residues. In germline, CDR1 is MGHRA, CDR2 YSYEKL.

The chain joins TRBV30 to TRBJ1-6; TRBD1 matches at 12 bases. This CDR3 contains 17 residues. Germline-derived CDR1 and CDR2 are GTSNPN and SVGIG (reference sequence). Trimming took 1 base from V and 7 from J; bases not matched to a gene: 8. CDR3 bases: TGTGCCTGGAGTGGGGACAGGGGGCGGAGGGGGAATTCACCCCTCCACTTT. This codes for CAWSGDRGRRGNSPLHF.

The rearrangement joins TRBV7-2 to TRBJ2-3; tentatively, D is TRBD2 (5 bases). V dropped 4 bases and J dropped 0 bases, with 14 bases sitting between them. This CDR3 contains 16 residues. Per the germline V gene, CDR1 is SGHTA and CDR2 is FQGNSA. CDR3 nucleotides: TGTGCCAGCAGCTATCTCGGGGTCCTTAGCACAGATACGCAGTATTTT. Its translation is CASSYLGVLSTDTQYF.

This clone was picked up a small number of times. The chain links TRBV18 to TRBJ2-5; 7 positions agree with TRBD2. The V and J ends lost 1 base and 1 base, in that order; junction bases with no gene match: 3. The CDR3 contains 15 residues. Germline CDR1 is KGHSH and CDR2 is LQKENI. CDR3 region: CASSPLREVQETQYF. CDR3 nucleotide sequence: TGTGCCAGCTCACCACTTCGGGAGGTCCAAGAGACCCAGTACTTC.

This chain connects TRBV1 to TRBJ1-1; the D call of TRBD1 is as the table states it, not checked on the DNA. TRBV1 is marked as a pseudogene. The CDR3 is 16 residues long. The CDR3 loop is CTSSQVPRGAVTEAFF. As DNA, the CDR3 is TGCACCAGCAGCCAAGTCCCCAGGGGGGCTGTTACTGAAGCTTTCTTT.